These 16 T cell receptor beta chains came from one sample sequenced in a study of cytomegalovirus exposure and HLA in healthy donors. Using immunoSEQ multiplex PCR, the repertoire was profiled, and TCRdb retains in-frame clones only, with some absent. The sample contains around 140,000 clones, 89% of which appear only once. The sample consisted of PBMCs. All receptors derive from a woman younger than 30 in good health and CMV-seronegative.

The chain recombines TRBV4-1 with TRBJ1-2, with 10 nucleotides matching TRBD1. The CDR3 is 16 residues long. Germline V CDR1 and CDR2: MGHRA, YSYEKL. The V and J ends lost 6 bases and 4 bases, in that order; junction bases with no gene match: 11. The CDR3 reads CASRRDRGQAGYGYTF. The CDR3 DNA reads TGCGCCAGCAGAAGGGACAGGGGCCAGGCGGGCTATGGCTACACCTTC.

This rearrangement joins TRBV5-1 to TRBJ2-5; D uncertain. The CDR3 has 13 amino acids. Germline V gene lookup returns CDR1 SGHRS and CDR2 YFSETQ. V was trimmed by 2 bases and J by 5 bases, leaving 10 bases between them. CDR3 protein: CASSLLPRETQYF. The CDR3 DNA is TGCGCCAGCAGCTTACTACCTAGGGAGACCCAGTACTTC.

J is TRBJ1-1 and V is TRBV10-3; possible D gene TRBD1, 6 bases. CDR1 and CDR2 (germline): ENHRY, SYGVKD. Trimming removed 6 bases at V and 1 base at J, with 9 bases between. This CDR3 spans 13 amino acids. The CDR3 is CAISEQGNTEAFF. As DNA, the CDR3 is TGTGCCATCAGCGAACAGGGGAACACTGAAGCTTTCTTT.

The chain uses TRBV18 and TRBJ1-2; 7 nucleotides line up with TRBD1. The germline gives CDR1 KGHSH, CDR2 LQKENI. The CDR3 totals 14 residues. With 4 bases clipped from V and 2 bases from J, the junction kept 4 bases outside the gene matches. The DNA of the CDR3 is TGTGCCAGCTCACTCGAACAGGGGAACTATGGCTACACCTTC. It encodes CASSLEQGNYGYTF.

The chain couples TRBV9 to TRBJ2-7; 8 bases fit TRBD1. After removal of 3 bases from V and 8 bases from J, the junction contained 7 bases not matched to a gene. CDR1 SGDLS and CDR2 YYNGEE come from the germline V gene. CDR3 length: 13 residues. The CDR3 bases are TGTGCCAGCAGCGAAGGACAGGGCGGACAGCAGTACTTC. This sequence encodes CASSEGQGGQQYF.

J is TRBJ1-1 and V is TRBV11-2; 8 nucleotides align to TRBD1. From germline, CDR1 is SGHAT and CDR2 FQNNGV. The CDR3 is 14 amino acids. J lost 5 bases, V lost 3 bases, and 5 bases had no gene match. CDR3 sequence (DNA): TGTGCCAGCAGCTTCCAGGGGGCTGGGACTGAAGCTTTCTTT. Its protein product is CASSFQGAGTEAFF.

The V call is TRBV9, the J call TRBJ2-7; 8 nucleotides line up with TRBD2. There are 16 residues in the CDR3. The germline V gene encodes CDR1 SGDLS and CDR2 YYNGEE. The V gene end was trimmed by 0 bases and the J gene end by 9 bases; junction bases not matched to a gene: 14. The CDR3 protein is CASSVAAAGVLGVQYF. The CDR3 DNA follows: TGTGCCAGCAGCGTAGCTGCAGCGGGGGTTTTGGGCGTGCAGTACTTC.

The CDR3 loop is CASSLQPGQAYEQYF. In nucleotides, the CDR3 is TGCGCCAGCAGCTTACAACCGGGACAGGCCTACGAGCAGTACTTC. The V and J genes are TRBV5-1 and TRBJ2-7, with 8 bases matching TRBD1. Trimming at V came to 2 bases and at J to 2 bases, leaving 6 bases not matched to a gene. The CDR3 consists of 15 residues. Germline V gives CDR1 SGHRS, CDR2 YFSETQ.

The V call is TRBV19, the J call TRBJ1-5, with TRBD1 as a possible D gene (6 bases). This CDR3 is built from 15 residues. Trimming took 6 bases from V and 7 from J, leaving 19 bases between them. Per the germline V gene, CDR1 is LNHDA and CDR2 is SQIVND (reference sequence). CDR3 nucleotides: TGTGCCAGTAGCCCAACCGGGGACAATAGACAGCCCCAGCATTTT. Protein: CASSPTGDNRQPQHF.

The chain has TRBV7-8 and TRBJ1-4; unclear D gene. The CDR3 contains 13 residues. The V end was cut by 3 bases, the J end by 4 bases, with 6 bases between. The V gene's germline CDR1 is SGHVS and CDR2 FQNEAQ. This CDR3 is CASSFPFNEKLFF. The CDR3 DNA is TGTGCCAGCAGCTTTCCCTTTAATGAAAAACTGTTTTTT.

The V call is TRBV2, the J call TRBJ2-7; 11 positions agree with TRBD1. The CDR3 consists of 15 residues. J lost 2 bases, V lost 9 bases, and 9 bases had no gene match. The germline CDR1 and CDR2 sequences are SNHLY and FYNNEI. The CDR3 loop reads CARRGTGGEAYEQYF. CDR3 in DNA: TGTGCCAGAAGGGGGACAGGGGGGGAAGCCTACGAGCAGTACTTC.

Here the CDR3 DNA reads TGTGCCAGCAGCCCAACACAGGGGCGTAACACCGGGGAGCTGTTTTTT. Translating it yields CASSPTQGRNTGELFF. The chain recombines TRBV7-9 with TRBJ2-2, with TRBD1 matching over 7 bases. The CDR3 extends over 16 amino acids. Germline lookup yields CDR1 SEHNR and CDR2 FQNEAQ (reference sequence). V was clipped by 5 bases and J by 2 bases; unmatched bases: 8.

The rearrangement uses TRBV27 and TRBJ2-1, with a weak D call TRBD2 (6 bases). The CDR3 runs to 15 residues. Germline values: CDR1 MNHEY, CDR2 SMNVEV (reference sequence). Trimming shortened V by 5 bases and J by 7 bases, and 18 bases separated the two germline ends. The CDR3 DNA sequence: TGTGCCAGCAGTCCGGGACTTGCCAGAGGGAATGAGCAGTTCTTC. Translating gives CASSPGLARGNEQFF.

V gene TRBV6-5 combines with J gene TRBJ2-7; 8 nucleotides align to TRBD1. Germline-derived CDR1 and CDR2 are MNHEY and SVGAGI. The CDR3 covers 15 residues. V lost 5 bases to trimming and J lost 6 bases; unmatched junction nucleotides: 12. Here the CDR3 reads CASSRTGTGSLEQYF. The CDR3 DNA reads as TGTGCCAGCAGTCGAACCGGGACAGGCTCTCTCGAGCAGTACTTC.

The V call is TRBV25-1, the J call TRBJ1-2; D ambiguous. The length of the CDR3 is 13 residues. V was clipped by 4 bases and J by 6 bases, with 12 bases between them. Per germline, CDR1 MGHDK and CDR2 SYGVNS. CDR3 bases: TGTGCCAGCAGTGGGGGAGGTGGGGATGGCTACACCTTC. As protein: CASSGGGGDGYTF.

The rearrangement links TRBV5-1 to TRBJ2-5, with TRBD2 identical over 8 bases. Trimming at V came to 0 bases and at J to 4 bases, leaving 11 bases not matched to a gene. Germline values: CDR1 SGHRS, CDR2 YFSETQ. The CDR3 runs to 17 residues. The CDR3 loop reads CASSLGHGGAGIETQYF. For the CDR3, the DNA is TGCGCCAGCAGCTTGGGCCACGGGGGGGCCGGTATAGAGACCCAGTACTTC.